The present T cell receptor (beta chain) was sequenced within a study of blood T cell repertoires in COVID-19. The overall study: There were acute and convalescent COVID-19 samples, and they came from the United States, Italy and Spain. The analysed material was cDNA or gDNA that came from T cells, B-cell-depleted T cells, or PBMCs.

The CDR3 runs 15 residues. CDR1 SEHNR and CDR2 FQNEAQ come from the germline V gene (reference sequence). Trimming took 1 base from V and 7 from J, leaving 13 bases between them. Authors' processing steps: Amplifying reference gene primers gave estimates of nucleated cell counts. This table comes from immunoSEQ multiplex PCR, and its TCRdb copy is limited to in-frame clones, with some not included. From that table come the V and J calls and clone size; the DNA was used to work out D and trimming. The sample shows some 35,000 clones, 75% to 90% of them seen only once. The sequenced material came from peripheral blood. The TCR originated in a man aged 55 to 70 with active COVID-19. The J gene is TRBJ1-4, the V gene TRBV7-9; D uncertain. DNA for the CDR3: TGTGCCAGCAGCTTAGGGGAGATTGGAACTGAAAAACTGTTTTTT. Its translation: CASSLGEIGTEKLFF. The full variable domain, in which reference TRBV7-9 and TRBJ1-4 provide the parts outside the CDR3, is DTGVSQNPRHKITKRGQNVTFRCDPISEHNRLYWYRQTLGQGPEFLTYFQNEAQLEKSRLLSDRFSAERPKGSFSTLEIQRTEQGDSAMYLCASSLGEIGTEKLFFGSGTQLSVL.